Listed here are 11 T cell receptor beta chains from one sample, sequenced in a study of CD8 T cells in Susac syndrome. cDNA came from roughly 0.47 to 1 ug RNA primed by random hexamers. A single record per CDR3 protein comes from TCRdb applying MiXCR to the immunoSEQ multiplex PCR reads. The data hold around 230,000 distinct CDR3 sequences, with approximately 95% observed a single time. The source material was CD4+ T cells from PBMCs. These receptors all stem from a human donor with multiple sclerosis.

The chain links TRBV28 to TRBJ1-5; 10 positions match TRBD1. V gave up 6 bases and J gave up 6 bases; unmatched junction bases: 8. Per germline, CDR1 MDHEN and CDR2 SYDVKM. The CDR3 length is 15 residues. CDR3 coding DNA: TGTGCCAGCAGGACAGGGGGCGTTAGTACTCAGCCCCAGCATTTT. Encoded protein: CASRTGGVSTQPQHF.

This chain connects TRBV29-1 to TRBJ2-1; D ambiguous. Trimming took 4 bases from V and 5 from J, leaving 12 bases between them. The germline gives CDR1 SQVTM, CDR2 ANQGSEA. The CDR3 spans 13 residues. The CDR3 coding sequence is TGCAGCGTTGGACCAAGATGGGACAATGAGCAGTTCTTC. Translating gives CSVGPRWDNEQFF.

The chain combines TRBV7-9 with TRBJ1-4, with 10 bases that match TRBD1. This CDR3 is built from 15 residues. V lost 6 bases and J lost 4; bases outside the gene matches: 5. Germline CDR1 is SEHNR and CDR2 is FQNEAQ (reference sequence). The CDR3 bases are TGTGCCAGCAGAGGGGACAGGGGAAATAATGAAAAACTGTTTTTT. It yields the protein CASRGDRGNNEKLFF.

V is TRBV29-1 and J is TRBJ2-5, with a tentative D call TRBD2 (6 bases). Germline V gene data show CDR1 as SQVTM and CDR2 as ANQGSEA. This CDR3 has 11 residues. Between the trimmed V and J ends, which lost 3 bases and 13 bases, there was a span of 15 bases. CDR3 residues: CSVEWASEMYF. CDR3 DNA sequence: TGCAGCGTTGAGTGGGCTAGCGAGATGTACTTC.

The CDR3 here is CASSSQGQEYNEQFF. The CDR3 region has the DNA TGCGCCAGCAGCTCCCAGGGACAGGAGTACAATGAGCAGTTCTTC. The chain carries TRBV5-1 and TRBJ2-1, with 8 positions matching TRBD1. The V and J ends lost 3 bases and 4 bases, in that order; junction bases with no gene match: 6. CDR1 and CDR2 from the germline V gene are SGHRS and YFSETQ. The CDR3 totals 15 residues.

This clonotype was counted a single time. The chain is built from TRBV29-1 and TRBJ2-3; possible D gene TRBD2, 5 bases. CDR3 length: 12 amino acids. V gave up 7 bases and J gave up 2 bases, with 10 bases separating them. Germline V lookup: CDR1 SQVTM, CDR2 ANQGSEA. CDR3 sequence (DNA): TGCAGCGGATCACTAGTCACAGATACGCAGTATTTT. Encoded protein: CSGSLVTDTQYF.

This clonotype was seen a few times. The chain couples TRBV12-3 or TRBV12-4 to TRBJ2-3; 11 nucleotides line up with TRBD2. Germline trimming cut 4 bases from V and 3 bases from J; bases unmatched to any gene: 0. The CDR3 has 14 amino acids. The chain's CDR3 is CASSSSGGTDTQYF. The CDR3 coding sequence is TGTGCCAGCAGTTCTAGCGGGGGGACAGATACGCAGTATTTT.

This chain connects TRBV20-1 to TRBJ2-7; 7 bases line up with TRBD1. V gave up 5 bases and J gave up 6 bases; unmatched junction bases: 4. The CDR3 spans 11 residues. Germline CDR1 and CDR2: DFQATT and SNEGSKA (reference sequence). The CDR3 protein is CSAARDSEQYF. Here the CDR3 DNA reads TGCAGTGCTGCCCGGGACAGCGAGCAGTACTTC.

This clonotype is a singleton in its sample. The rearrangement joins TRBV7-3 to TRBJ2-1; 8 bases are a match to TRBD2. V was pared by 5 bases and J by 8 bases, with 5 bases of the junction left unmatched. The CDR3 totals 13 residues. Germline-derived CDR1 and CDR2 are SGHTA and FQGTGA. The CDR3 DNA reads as TGTGCCAGCAGCACCCGGACTAGCCATGAGCAGTTCTTC. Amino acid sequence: CASSTRTSHEQFF.

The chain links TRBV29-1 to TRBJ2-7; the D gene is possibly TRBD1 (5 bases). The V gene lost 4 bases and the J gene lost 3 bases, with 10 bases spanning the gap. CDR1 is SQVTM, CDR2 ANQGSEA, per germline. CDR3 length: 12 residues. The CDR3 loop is CSVAATDYEQYF. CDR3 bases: TGCAGCGTTGCCGCGACAGACTACGAGCAGTACTTC.

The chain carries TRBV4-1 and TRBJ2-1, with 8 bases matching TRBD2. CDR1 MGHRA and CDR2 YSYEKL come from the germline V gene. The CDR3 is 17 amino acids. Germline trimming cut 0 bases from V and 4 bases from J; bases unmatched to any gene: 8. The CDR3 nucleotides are TGCGCCAGCAGCCAAGACCGTCAGCGGGAGAATTACAATGAGCAGTTCTTC. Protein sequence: CASSQDRQRENYNEQFF.